This TCR beta chain was identified during a study of blood T cell repertoires in COVID-19. The repertoire was sequenced with immunoSEQ multiplex PCR; TCRdb's copy has only in-frame clones and lacks some. This sample carries fewer than 500,000 clones, roughly 90% of them seen once, and the ten largest clones take around 0.95%. Germline-derived CDR1 and CDR2 are WSHSY and SAAADI. The CDR3 spans 13 residues. J gave up 3 bases and V 6 bases, and 5 bases lay outside the gene matches. The participants were between roughly 18 and 90 years old and came from some 23 US areas. The V and J genes are TRBV10-2 and TRBJ2-7, with 7 positions matching TRBD1. The specimen was PBMCs or T cells enriched from blood (not recorded which). This TCR was sampled from a woman aged 25 to 45 with acute COVID-19. CDR3 bases: TGCGCCAGCAGCCGAACAGGGGACTACGAGCAGTACTTC. Its protein is CASSRTGDYEQYF.